The rows below give T cell receptor beta chains drawn from one sample of a study of cytomegalovirus exposure and HLA in healthy donors. Profiling relied on immunoSEQ multiplex PCR, and the TCRdb table lists in-frame clones only, not all of them. The sample has about 48,000 clones. Sequencing used PBMCs. The receptors derive from a woman aged 40 to 55 in good health and CMV-seronegative. CDR3s include the opening cysteine and the closing phenylalanine or tryptophan. The D gene is left open where the match is weak.

V gene	J gene	D gene	CDR3 protein	CDR3 DNA
TRBV7-2	TRBJ2-7	.	CASSLGTASAYEQYF	TGTGCCAGCAGCTTAGGAACAGCCTCAGCCTACGAGCAGTACTTC
TRBV5-1	TRBJ1-2	.	CASSLVETGYGYTF	TGCGCCAGCAGCTTGGTTGAGACGGGCTATGGCTACACCTTC
TRBV9	TRBJ1-6	.	CASSVVGQGNSPLHF	TGTGCCAGCAGCGTGGTAGGGCAGGGAAATTCACCCCTCCACTTT
TRBV7-2	TRBJ1-5	.	CASSLVYNQPQHF	TGTGCCAGCAGCTTAGTTTACAATCAGCCCCAGCATTTT
TRBV5-1	TRBJ2-3	.	CASSIRTVDTDTQYF	TGCGCCAGCAGCATTCGGACAGTCGACACAGATACGCAGTATTTT
TRBV30	TRBJ1-3	.	CAWSSGGSRSGNTIYF	TGTGCCTGGAGTTCTGGGGGCAGCCGCTCTGGAAACACCATATATTTT
TRBV5-1	TRBJ1-6	.	CASSLRAGDNSPLHF	TGCGCCAGCAGCTTGAGGGCAGGGGATAATTCACCCCTACACTTT
TRBV7-9	TRBJ2-1	TRBD1	CASRRDRVGDNEQFF	TGTGCCAGCAGGAGGGACAGGGTCGGGGACAATGAGCAGTTCTTC
TRBV5-1	TRBJ1-1	.	CASSLAQTQGTEAFF	TGCGCCAGCAGCTTGGCCCAGACCCAGGGCACTGAAGCTTTCTTT
TRBV7-2	TRBJ2-1	.	CASSPSWDILGEQFF	TGTGCCAGCAGCCCATCTTGGGACATTCTCGGTGAGCAGTTCTTC
TRBV4-1	TRBJ2-5	.	CASSDGQRGETQYF	TGCGCCAGCAGCGACGGACAGCGAGGGGAGACCCAGTACTTC
TRBV5-1	TRBJ2-5	TRBD2	CASSFLGTSGRALKTQYF	TGCGCCAGCAGCTTTTTAGGGACTAGCGGGAGGGCCCTGAAGACCCAGTACTTC
TRBV5-1	TRBJ1-2	TRBD1	CASSPTGQAPRYGYTF	TGCGCCAGCAGCCCGACGGGACAGGCCCCTCGATATGGCTACACCTTC
TRBV6-1	TRBJ1-5	.	CASSEWGLHSNQPQHF	TGTGCCAGCAGTGAATGGGGGCTACATAGCAATCAGCCCCAGCATTTT
TRBV27	TRBJ1-2	TRBD1	CASSDRGQYGYTF	TGTGCCAGCTCTGACAGGGGGCAATATGGCTACACCTTC
TRBV7-8	TRBJ1-1	.	CASSPLEGLEAFF	TGTGCCAGCAGTCCCCTCGAGGGCTTAGAAGCTTTCTTT
TRBV11-2	TRBJ1-2	TRBD1	CASSFTGTENYGYTF	TGTGCCAGCAGCTTTACAGGGACAGAGAACTATGGCTACACCTTC
TRBV19	TRBJ1-1	TRBD1	CASSWRTGNTEAFF	TGTGCCAGTAGCTGGCGGACAGGGAACACTGAAGCTTTCTTT
TRBV4-2	TRBJ1-2	TRBD1	CASSQETGDGYTF	TGTGCCAGCAGCCAAGAGACAGGGGACGGCTACACCTTC
TRBV29-1	TRBJ2-3	TRBD1	CSVGQGGFDTQYF	TGCAGCGTAGGACAGGGGGGGTTTGATACGCAGTATTTT
TRBV7-3	TRBJ1-1	.	CASSLQLNTEAFF	TGTGCCAGCAGCTTACAGTTGAACACTGAAGCTTTCTTT
TRBV19	TRBJ1-2	TRBD1	CAGQDRTGYTF	TGTGCCGGCCAGGACAGGACAGGCTACACCTTC
TRBV5-4	TRBJ2-7	TRBD2	CASSLVTSGGTYEQYF	TGTGCCAGCAGCTTGGTGACTAGCGGGGGGACCTACGAGCAGTACTTC
TRBV18	TRBJ2-1	TRBD2	CASSPLAGRIYNEQFF	TGTGCCAGCTCACCATTAGCGGGGAGGATCTACAATGAGCAGTTCTTC
TRBV7-6	TRBJ1-2	TRBD1	CASSSGTGNHYGYTF	TGTGCCAGCAGCTCAGGGACAGGGAACCACTATGGCTACACCTTC
TRBV20-1	TRBJ1-3	.	CSAYRADTIYF	TGCAGTGCTTACAGGGCGGACACCATATATTTT
TRBV9	TRBJ2-7	.	CASSVQPSAYEQYF	TGTGCCAGCAGCGTACAACCCAGCGCCTACGAGCAGTACTTC
TRBV6-5	TRBJ1-2	TRBD1	CASTPGRRGHYGYTF	TGTGCCAGCACCCCGGGGCGCAGGGGGCATTATGGCTACACCTTC
TRBV5-7	TRBJ2-7	TRBD2	CASRSPIAGGRYEQYF	TGTGCCAGCAGATCTCCCATAGCGGGGGGTAGATACGAGCAGTACTTC